The rows below give T cell receptor beta chains drawn from one sample of a study of OX40 agonist ivuxolimab in advanced cancers. Sequencing used immunoSEQ multiplex PCR; TCRdb keeps in-frame clones, though not all of them. The sample has about 60,000 clones, over 80% seen once. Source: CD4+ or CD8+ T cells sorted from blood, taken in a trial of the OX40 agonist ivuxolimab. The receptors come from an adult with an advanced solid tumor such as melanoma, head and neck, liver or kidney cancer. The CDR3 runs from the conserved cysteine through the conserved F or W. A D gene is named only where the DNA matches it firmly. Expanded clones are given a class, and other clones once, few, many or no size at all.

CASSREANEKLFF	TGTGCCAGCAGCCGCGAGGCTAATGAAAAACTGTTTTTT	NA	TRBJ1-4	NA	TRBV2
CAWSPRQPTNEKLFF	TGTGCCTGGAGCCCCAGACAGCCAACTAATGAAAAACTGTTTTTT	NA	TRBJ1-4	NA	TRBV30
CASSLPSRPYEQYF	TGTGCCAGCAGTTTACCCTCACGGCCCTACGAGCAGTACTTC	NA	TRBJ2-7	NA	TRBV28
CASSQDPVNTEAFF	TGCGCCAGCAGCCAAGATCCAGTAAACACTGAAGCTTTCTTT	NA	TRBJ1-1	NA	TRBV4-1
CASSPEILASSYNEQFF	TGCGCCAGCAGCCCCGAGATTCTGGCAAGCTCCTACAATGAGCAGTTCTTC	NA	TRBJ2-1	NA	TRBV4-1
CASSIVRTSGVYNEQFF	TGTGCCAGTAGTATAGTACGGACTAGCGGAGTCTACAATGAGCAGTTCTTC	TRBD2	TRBJ2-1	NA	TRBV19
CASSFEDRGFYGYTF	TGTGCCAGCAGTTTCGAGGACAGGGGGTTCTATGGCTACACCTTC	TRBD1	TRBJ1-2	once	TRBV28
CASSELVNLAGYRGEQFF	TGTGCCAGCAGTGAACTGGTGAACCTAGCGGGATATAGGGGTGAGCAGTTCTTC	TRBD2	TRBJ2-1	NA	TRBV25-1
CASSVGLGNTIYF	TGTGCCAGCAGTGTGGGTCTTGGAAACACCATATATTTT	NA	TRBJ1-3	NA	TRBV2
CASSLVPISGANVLTF	TGTGCCAGCAGCTTAGTCCCAATCTCTGGGGCCAACGTCCTGACTTTC	NA	TRBJ2-6	few	TRBV7-2
CASSLGEWFSGNTIYF	TGCGCCAGCAGCTTGGGGGAGTGGTTCTCTGGAAACACCATATATTTT	NA	TRBJ1-3	NA	TRBV5-1
CASSLGLAGGTDTQYF	TGTGCCAGCAGTCTTGGACTAGCGGGAGGGACAGATACGCAGTATTTT	TRBD2	TRBJ2-3	NA	TRBV28
CASSLEGQSHEQFF	TGTGCCAGCAGCTTAGAAGGACAGTCCCATGAGCAGTTCTTC	NA	TRBJ2-1	NA	TRBV11-3
CATSRGGLWGGQPQHF	TGTGCCACCAGCAGAGGGGGTTTGTGGGGTGGCCAGCCCCAGCATTTT	NA	TRBJ1-5	NA	TRBV15
CASSQGENSPLHF	TGTGCCAGCAGCCAGGGCGAGAATTCACCCCTCCACTTT	NA	TRBJ1-6	NA	TRBV2
CASSLSEKLFF	TGTGCCAGCAGTTTAAGTGAAAAACTGTTTTTT	NA	TRBJ1-4	NA	TRBV28
CASSANSGTGSAEQYF	TGTGCCAGCTCAGCTAACTCCGGGACAGGGTCTGCCGAGCAGTACTTC	TRBD1	TRBJ2-7	NA	TRBV18
CASSQLLGGYGYTF	TGTGCCAGCAGCCAACTTCTGGGGGGCTATGGCTACACCTTC	NA	TRBJ1-2	once	TRBV14
CAWSGHWGQSQYF	TGTGCCTGGAGTGGCCATTGGGGTCAGTCGCAGTATTTT	NA	TRBJ2-3	NA	TRBV30
CASSGLAETDTQYF	TGTGCCAGTAGTGGACTAGCGGAGACAGATACGCAGTATTTT	TRBD2	TRBJ2-3	NA	TRBV19
CAIRTSGRSGELFF	TGTGCCATTAGGACTAGCGGGAGATCCGGGGAGCTGTTTTTT	TRBD2	TRBJ2-2	NA	TRBV10-3
CASSLGPSGSGGETQYF	TGTGCCAGCAGCTTAGGTCCTAGCGGGAGTGGAGGAGAGACCCAGTACTTC	TRBD2	TRBJ2-5	NA	TRBV7-8
CASRNLGSTDTQYF	TGTGCCAGCAGAAACCTCGGGAGCACAGATACGCAGTATTTT	NA	TRBJ2-3	NA	TRBV6-1
CASSFSSAPSYNEQFF	TGTGCCAGCAGTTTTTCTAGCGCCCCCTCCTACAATGAGCAGTTCTTC	NA	TRBJ2-1	NA	TRBV28
CASSFSGSGTDTQYF	TGCGCCAGCAGCTTTAGCGGGAGCGGGACAGATACGCAGTATTTT	TRBD2	TRBJ2-3	once	TRBV5-1
CASSYDGSSTDTQYF	TGTGCCAGCAGTTACGACGGGAGTTCCACAGATACGCAGTATTTT	NA	TRBJ2-3	once	TRBV6-6